The clone carrying this T cell receptor beta chain was recorded at least ten times. Its antigen remains unidentified. The germline CDR1 and CDR2 sequences are SGHTA and FQGNSA. With 5 bases removed from V and 2 bases from J, the gap between germline ends came to 11 bases. This CDR3 is 14 amino acids long. These data are taken from a study of blood T cells in healthy people across ages. Across the whole study: About one barcoded beta molecule per two T cells came from capture by template switching. Study-wide findings and caveats: The recorded TCR beta diversity per million T cells decreased in a roughly linear manner with age.

Primers used in a second PCR of about 6 to 11 cycles were a sample-barcoded 5' primer and a J-beta primer mix. Every sample gave at least 2.5 million paired-end reads containing CDR3. TCRdb recomputed calls from the 5' RACE reads with MiXCR, one row per CDR3 protein. The data hold 800,000 to 950,000 distinct CDR3 sequences, with about 48% observed a single time. The sequence was obtained from a man aged 30 to 39 in good health. Source material: blood. The chain is built from TRBV7-2 and TRBJ2-3; D not certain. CDR3 region: CASSPAFLTDTQYF. CDR3 nucleotide sequence: TGTGCCAGCAGCCCGGCATTTCTCACAGATACGCAGTATTTT.